This TCR beta chain was observed in a study of blood T cell repertoires in COVID-19. Looking at the study overall: Sites in the United States, Italy and Spain provided acute and convalescent COVID-19 samples. The analysed material was cDNA or gDNA that came from T cells, B-cell-depleted T cells, or PBMCs.

CDR1 is MNHEY, CDR2 SVGEGT, per germline. V was clipped by 3 bases and J by 7 bases, with 15 bases between them. The CDR3 has 15 amino acids. Original processing notes: Amplification from reference gene primers served as the basis for estimated nucleated cell counts. Data came from immunoSEQ multiplex PCR; TCRdb stores just in-frame clones and leaves some out. V, J and clone size derive from that table, while D and trimming were established from the DNA sequence. The sample contains 56,000 or so clones, more than 80% of which appear only once. This TCR was recovered from a human donor in a cohort sampled during active COVID-19. Sequences were obtained from peripheral blood. The gene calls are TRBV6-2 or TRBV6-3 and TRBJ2-2, with a weak D call TRBD2 (5 bases). The CDR3 spells CASSYTWARGGELFF. CDR3 in DNA: TGTGCCAGCAGTTATACATGGGCCCGGGGCGGGGAGCTGTTTTTT.